This is a list of T cell receptor beta chains from one sample in a study of cytomegalovirus exposure and HLA in healthy donors. Sequencing used immunoSEQ multiplex PCR; TCRdb keeps in-frame clones, though not all of them. The table lists fewer than 120,000 clones, 86% of them singletons. Sequenced material: PBMCs. These TCRs come from a man aged 35-49 years in good health and CMV-seronegative. CDR3s include the opening cysteine and the closing phenylalanine or tryptophan. Fields, in order: D gene, V gene, clone size, J gene, CDR3 DNA, CDR3 protein. D genes are given only for firm matches. Size is stated for part of the rows, as once, few or many counts, or as a class when the clone is expanded.

D gene: NA
V gene: TRBV6-4
clone size: NA
J gene: TRBJ1-6
CDR3 DNA: TGTGCCAGCAATAGGGGGAAAAATGATTCACCCCTCCACTTT
CDR3 protein: CASNRGKNDSPLHF

D gene: NA
V gene: TRBV5-6
clone size: NA
J gene: TRBJ1-5
CDR3 DNA: TGTGCCAGCAGCTTAAGGGCAGGGACGGGGGTTGGCAATCAGCCCCAGCATTTT
CDR3 protein: CASSLRAGTGVGNQPQHF

D gene: NA
V gene: TRBV9
clone size: NA
J gene: TRBJ1-2
CDR3 DNA: TGTGCCAGCAGCTCTACAGGGACGGACTATGGCTACACCTTC
CDR3 protein: CASSSTGTDYGYTF

D gene: TRBD1
V gene: TRBV7-9
clone size: NA
J gene: TRBJ2-7
CDR3 DNA: TGTGCCAGCAGCTTAGGACAGGGCACCTACGAGCAGTACTTC
CDR3 protein: CASSLGQGTYEQYF

D gene: TRBD1
V gene: TRBV2
clone size: NA
J gene: TRBJ1-5
CDR3 DNA: TGTGCCAGCAGTGGCAACCGACAGGGGGGTCAGCCCCAGCATTTT
CDR3 protein: CASSGNRQGGQPQHF

D gene: NA
V gene: TRBV5-6
clone size: NA
J gene: TRBJ1-5
CDR3 DNA: TGTGCCAGCAGGTTGATGGGGGAGGGACAGCCCCAGCATTTT
CDR3 protein: CASRLMGEGQPQHF

D gene: TRBD1
V gene: TRBV28
clone size: NA
J gene: TRBJ2-3
CDR3 DNA: TGTGCCAGCAGTTTAGGGGCAGGGGGCGCACCCACAGATACGCAGTATTTT
CDR3 protein: CASSLGAGGAPTDTQYF

D gene: TRBD1
V gene: TRBV19
clone size: NA
J gene: TRBJ1-1
CDR3 DNA: TGTGCCAGTAGTAATAGGCGGACAGGGGGCCTGGCCACTGAAGCTTTCTTT
CDR3 protein: CASSNRRTGGLATEAFF

D gene: NA
V gene: TRBV6-5
clone size: NA
J gene: TRBJ1-1
CDR3 DNA: TGTGCCAGCAGCCCTAAAGGTGAGGGAGTTGTGGAAGCTTTCTTT
CDR3 protein: CASSPKGEGVVEAFF

D gene: NA
V gene: TRBV7-9
clone size: NA
J gene: TRBJ1-2
CDR3 DNA: TGTGCCAGCACCCGGGGGTCGGGGGTCGACTATGGCTACACCTTC
CDR3 protein: CASTRGSGVDYGYTF

D gene: NA
V gene: TRBV27
clone size: NA
J gene: TRBJ2-7
CDR3 DNA: TGTGCCAGCAGTATCACGCGGGATAGGTACGAGCAGTACTTC
CDR3 protein: CASSITRDRYEQYF

D gene: NA
V gene: TRBV6-1
clone size: NA
J gene: TRBJ2-3
CDR3 DNA: TGTGCCACCACCGCACTTCGACAGCTTTTGGATACGCAGTATTTT
CDR3 protein: CATTALRQLLDTQYF

D gene: NA
V gene: TRBV6-5
clone size: NA
J gene: TRBJ1-5
CDR3 DNA: TGTGCCAGCTCACGTTCGGGGGGGAGACAGCCCCAGCATTTT
CDR3 protein: CASSRSGGRQPQHF

D gene: NA
V gene: TRBV18
clone size: NA
J gene: TRBJ2-2
CDR3 DNA: TGTGCCAGCTCACCCTACACAGGGTACACCGGGGAGCTGTTTTTT
CDR3 protein: CASSPYTGYTGELFF

D gene: TRBD1
V gene: TRBV7-2
clone size: NA
J gene: TRBJ2-3
CDR3 DNA: TGTGCCAGCAGCTTAGGTCAGGGGGTAGATACGCAGTATTTT
CDR3 protein: CASSLGQGVDTQYF

D gene: TRBD2
V gene: TRBV7-9
clone size: NA
J gene: TRBJ2-3
CDR3 DNA: TGTGCCAGCAGCTTAGGGGGACTAGCGGGGGGTACTACAGATACGCAGTATTTT
CDR3 protein: CASSLGGLAGGTTDTQYF

D gene: NA
V gene: TRBV11-1
clone size: NA
J gene: TRBJ1-1
CDR3 DNA: TGTGCCAGCAGCCCTATGGGGAGCACTGAAGCTTTCTTT
CDR3 protein: CASSPMGSTEAFF

D gene: NA
V gene: TRBV5-6
clone size: NA
J gene: TRBJ1-4
CDR3 DNA: TGTGCCAGCAGCCCCTGGAGGTCTAATGAAAAACTGTTTTTT
CDR3 protein: CASSPWRSNEKLFF

D gene: TRBD1
V gene: TRBV6-5
clone size: NA
J gene: TRBJ1-5
CDR3 DNA: TGTGCCAGCAGAGCAGGGGGCAGTAGCCAGCCCCAGCATTTT
CDR3 protein: CASRAGGSSQPQHF

D gene: TRBD2
V gene: TRBV7-2
clone size: once
J gene: TRBJ2-5
CDR3 DNA: TGTGCCAGCAGCTTGAGCGGGGGGGCTTTAGAGACCCAGTACTTC
CDR3 protein: CASSLSGGALETQYF

D gene: NA
V gene: TRBV5-6
clone size: NA
J gene: TRBJ1-6
CDR3 DNA: TGTGCCAGCAGCTTCTCGGATCGGGGGGATTCACCCCTCCACTTT
CDR3 protein: CASSFSDRGDSPLHF

D gene: TRBD2
V gene: TRBV27
clone size: NA
J gene: TRBJ2-7
CDR3 DNA: TGTGCCAGCAGTACTAGCGGGGGCTACGAGCAGTACTTC
CDR3 protein: CASSTSGGYEQYF

D gene: TRBD2
V gene: TRBV15
clone size: NA
J gene: TRBJ2-5
CDR3 DNA: TGTGCCACCAGCAGAGATATCACTAGCGGGGAGGAGACCCAGTACTTC
CDR3 protein: CATSRDITSGEETQYF

D gene: NA
V gene: TRBV7-6
clone size: NA
J gene: TRBJ1-5
CDR3 DNA: TGTGCCAGCAGCTTAGAACAGGGCAATCAGCCCCAGCATTTT
CDR3 protein: CASSLEQGNQPQHF

D gene: NA
V gene: TRBV19
clone size: once
J gene: TRBJ1-5
CDR3 DNA: TGTGCCAGTACCAACCCCGCGGGGGGCTATAGCAATCAGCCCCAGCATTTT
CDR3 protein: CASTNPAGGYSNQPQHF

D gene: NA
V gene: TRBV6-5
clone size: NA
J gene: TRBJ1-1
CDR3 DNA: TGTGCCAGCAGTATACAGGGCGAAGCTTTCTTT
CDR3 protein: CASSIQGEAFF

D gene: TRBD1
V gene: TRBV18
clone size: NA
J gene: TRBJ1-5
CDR3 DNA: TGTGCCAGCTCACCAGGGGACAGGGTTCGGGCTCAGCCCCAGCATTTT
CDR3 protein: CASSPGDRVRAQPQHF

D gene: TRBD2
V gene: TRBV19
clone size: NA
J gene: TRBJ2-5
CDR3 DNA: TGTGCCAGTAGGGAGCGGGGAGGAGGCGAGACCCAGTACTTC
CDR3 protein: CASRERGGGETQYF

D gene: NA
V gene: TRBV5-1
clone size: NA
J gene: TRBJ2-5
CDR3 DNA: TGCGCCAGCAGCTTGGACTCGAACCAAGAGACCCAGTACTTC
CDR3 protein: CASSLDSNQETQYF

D gene: NA
V gene: TRBV7-7
clone size: NA
J gene: TRBJ1-5
CDR3 DNA: TGTGCCAGCAGTCGGGGAATCGATCAGCCCCAGCATTTT
CDR3 protein: CASSRGIDQPQHF

D gene: NA
V gene: TRBV4-3
clone size: NA
J gene: TRBJ1-5
CDR3 DNA: TGCGCCAGCAGCCCCGGGGTTTATAGCAATCAGCCCCAGCATTTT
CDR3 protein: CASSPGVYSNQPQHF

D gene: TRBD2
V gene: TRBV19
clone size: NA
J gene: TRBJ2-1
CDR3 DNA: TGTGCCAGTAGCTCACGGGGGACTAGCGGGGGGGACTCCTACAATGAGCAGTTCTTC
CDR3 protein: CASSSRGTSGGDSYNEQFF

D gene: NA
V gene: TRBV6-1
clone size: NA
J gene: TRBJ1-5
CDR3 DNA: TGTGCCAGCAGTGAAAGCCGAGGGAATCAGCCCCAGCATTTT
CDR3 protein: CASSESRGNQPQHF

D gene: TRBD1
V gene: TRBV30
clone size: NA
J gene: TRBJ1-6
CDR3 DNA: TGTGCCTGGCTGGGACAGGACTCCTATAATTCACCCCTCCACTTT
CDR3 protein: CAWLGQDSYNSPLHF

D gene: NA
V gene: TRBV18
clone size: NA
J gene: TRBJ2-3
CDR3 DNA: TGTGCCAGCTCACCGGTTGAGGCTAGCGATACGCAGTATTTT
CDR3 protein: CASSPVEASDTQYF

D gene: TRBD2
V gene: TRBV28
clone size: once
J gene: TRBJ2-5
CDR3 DNA: TGTGCCAGCAGTGTGACTAGCGGGGAAGAGACCCAGTACTTC
CDR3 protein: CASSVTSGEETQYF

D gene: NA
V gene: TRBV10-3
clone size: NA
J gene: TRBJ1-1
CDR3 DNA: TGTGCCATCAGTGAGTGGGCAGAGAACACTGAAGCTTTCTTT
CDR3 protein: CAISEWAENTEAFF

D gene: TRBD2
V gene: TRBV2
clone size: NA
J gene: TRBJ2-3
CDR3 DNA: TGTGCCAGCAGGCCCCCGGGACTAGCGAAAGATACGCAGTATTTT
CDR3 protein: CASRPPGLAKDTQYF

D gene: NA
V gene: TRBV5-4
clone size: NA
J gene: TRBJ1-1
CDR3 DNA: TGTGCCAGCAGCCTCGGACTTATGAACACTGAAGCTTTCTTT
CDR3 protein: CASSLGLMNTEAFF

D gene: TRBD1
V gene: TRBV6-5
clone size: NA
J gene: TRBJ2-7
CDR3 DNA: TGTGCCAGCAGTTACTCGCCCTCGGGACAGGCTCCCTCGCAGTACTTC
CDR3 protein: CASSYSPSGQAPSQYF

D gene: NA
V gene: TRBV29-1
clone size: NA
J gene: TRBJ1-1
CDR3 DNA: TGCAGCACGTCAGATGAAGCTTTCTTT
CDR3 protein: CSTSDEAFF

D gene: TRBD2
V gene: TRBV5-4
clone size: NA
J gene: TRBJ2-3
CDR3 DNA: TGTGCCAGCAGCCGAACTAGCGGGGTTTATACGCAGTATTTT
CDR3 protein: CASSRTSGVYTQYF

D gene: TRBD1
V gene: TRBV2
clone size: once
J gene: TRBJ1-2
CDR3 DNA: TGTGCCAGCAGGCCCTTCGGGGACAGAGGCTATGGCTACACCTTC
CDR3 protein: CASRPFGDRGYGYTF

D gene: TRBD1
V gene: TRBV7-2
clone size: NA
J gene: TRBJ1-2
CDR3 DNA: TGTGCCAGCAGCCGTCCGGGACAGGGGGGATATGGCTACACCTTC
CDR3 protein: CASSRPGQGGYGYTF

D gene: TRBD1
V gene: TRBV28
clone size: NA
J gene: TRBJ2-4
CDR3 DNA: TGTGCCAGCAGCAGGGGACAGGGGATAATCGTAGACATTCAGTACTTC
CDR3 protein: CASSRGQGIIVDIQYF

D gene: NA
V gene: TRBV19
clone size: NA
J gene: TRBJ1-5
CDR3 DNA: TGTGCCAGTAGTATAGGGTGGCATCAGCCCCAGCATTTT
CDR3 protein: CASSIGWHQPQHF

D gene: TRBD2
V gene: TRBV9
clone size: NA
J gene: TRBJ2-5
CDR3 DNA: TGTGCCAGCAGCTACCGCGGGGGGCGCGAGGAGACCCAGTACTTC
CDR3 protein: CASSYRGGREETQYF

D gene: NA
V gene: TRBV10-3
clone size: NA
J gene: TRBJ1-6
CDR3 DNA: TGTGCCATCAGTGAGTCCCAGGGCTCCTATAATTCACCCCTCCACTTT
CDR3 protein: CAISESQGSYNSPLHF

D gene: TRBD2
V gene: TRBV7-2
clone size: NA
J gene: TRBJ2-7
CDR3 DNA: TGTGCCAGCAGTACCACCGGGACTAGCGGAGCCTACGAGCAGTACTTC
CDR3 protein: CASSTTGTSGAYEQYF

D gene: NA
V gene: TRBV30
clone size: NA
J gene: TRBJ1-1
CDR3 DNA: TGTGCCTGTGCAGGGGCCCCTGAAGCTTTCTTT
CDR3 protein: CACAGAPEAFF

D gene: NA
V gene: TRBV6-6
clone size: NA
J gene: TRBJ1-1
CDR3 DNA: TGTGCCAGCAGTTACTTGTCCGGGGGGGGGAACACTGAAGCTTTCTTT
CDR3 protein: CASSYLSGGGNTEAFF

D gene: NA
V gene: TRBV25-1
clone size: NA
J gene: TRBJ2-3
CDR3 DNA: TGTGCCAGCAGTGACGCTACCACAGATACGCAGTATTTT
CDR3 protein: CASSDATTDTQYF

D gene: TRBD1
V gene: TRBV5-1
clone size: NA
J gene: TRBJ2-7
CDR3 DNA: TGCGCCAGCAGCCCCCGGACAGGGGGCGAGCAGTACTTC
CDR3 protein: CASSPRTGGEQYF